A single sample gave rise to the 22 T cell receptor beta chains below, sequenced in a study of neoadjuvant anti-PD-1 for oral cavity cancer. Time point of the sample: after neoadjuvant nivolumab, at surgical resection. This table comes from immunoSEQ multiplex PCR, and its TCRdb copy is limited to in-frame clones, with some not included. The table shows more than 7,000 clones, with 64% occurring only once. This specimen consisted of PBMCs, obtained after nivolumab (anti-PD-1) treatment. The receptors stem from a person between 35 and 79 years old with oral cavity squamous cell carcinoma.

J is TRBJ2-7 and V is TRBV10-3; D unresolved. CDR3 length equals 11 residues. CDR1 and CDR2 from the germline V gene are ENHRY and SYGVKD. V was pared by 8 bases and J by 6 bases, with 11 bases between. The CDR3 loop is CAIGPRREQYF. CDR3 coding DNA: TGTGCCATCGGACCTCGACGCGAGCAGTACTTC.

V usage is TRBV7-2 and J usage is TRBJ1-5, with D possibly being TRBD1 (5 bases). The CDR3 covers 14 residues. Germline V gene data show CDR1 as SGHTA and CDR2 as FQGNSA. V was pared by 9 bases and J by 0 bases, with 12 bases between. The CDR3 DNA is TGTGCCAGTTGCAGGGACCATAGCAATCAGCCCCAGCATTTT. It yields the protein CASCRDHSNQPQHF.

The rearrangement uses TRBV2 and TRBJ2-1; D ambiguous. CDR3 size: 11 residues. Germline CDR1 SNHLY, CDR2 FYNNEI. With 7 bases removed from V and 12 bases from J, the gap between germline ends came to 13 bases. The CDR3 region has the DNA TGTGCCAGCATAGGTGGAGACGGGCAGTTCTTC. The encoded protein is CASIGGDGQFF.

V usage is TRBV15 and J usage is TRBJ1-2; 9 bases match TRBD1. The germline V gene encodes CDR1 LNHNV and CDR2 YYDKDF (reference sequence). The V gene end was trimmed by 1 base and the J gene end by 5 bases; junction bases not matched to a gene: 2. This CDR3 has 14 amino acids. This chain's CDR3 is CATSRGGQGYGYTF. The CDR3 DNA reads TGTGCCACCAGCAGAGGGGGACAGGGATATGGCTACACCTTC.

This chain connects TRBV19 to TRBJ1-5; the D is unclear. V was shortened by 5 bases and J by 9 bases, with 11 bases between the two germline ends. Germline V CDR1 and CDR2: LNHDA, SQIVND (reference sequence). The CDR3 runs to 12 residues. CDR3 sequence: CASSWTDRPQHF. The CDR3 region has the DNA TGTGCCAGTAGTTGGACCGACCGGCCCCAGCATTTT.

The rearrangement uses TRBV5-1 and TRBJ2-7; TRBD1 matches at 7 bases. After removal of 4 bases from V and 2 bases from J, the junction contained 6 bases not matched to a gene. Germline loops: CDR1 SGHRS, CDR2 YFSETQ. This CDR3 has 14 residues. CDR3 DNA sequence: TGCGCCAGCAGCCGGACAGGAGACACCTACGAGCAGTACTTC. It is translated as CASSRTGDTYEQYF.

The chain carries TRBV6-6 and TRBJ2-7; tentative D call: TRBD2 (6 bases). The germline CDR1 and CDR2 sequences are MNHNY and SVGAGI (reference sequence). V lost 2 bases and J lost 1, with 15 bases in between. The CDR3 has 16 residues. Here the CDR3 DNA reads TGTGCCAGCAGTTACCCCGGGACTCATCTTTCCTACGAGCAGTACTTC. Protein product: CASSYPGTHLSYEQYF.

The V and J genes are TRBV28 and TRBJ2-7; D unresolved. V dropped 2 bases and J dropped 2 bases, with 22 bases sitting between them. The CDR3 contains 18 residues. The germline V gene has CDR1 MDHEN and CDR2 SYDVKM. Here the CDR3 reads CASSLGPLPRTKPYEQYF. DNA of the CDR3: TGTGCCAGCAGTTTAGGACCTCTCCCCCGTACTAAGCCCTACGAGCAGTACTTC.

This clone was seen a handful of times. V usage is TRBV6-4 and J usage is TRBJ2-1; the D call may be TRBD1 or TRBD2 (5 bases each). V was clipped by 3 bases and J by 6 bases, with 24 bases between them. The CDR3 totals 18 residues. Germline V gene lookup returns CDR1 MRHNA and CDR2 SNTAGT. Written as DNA, the CDR3 is TGTGCCAGCAGTGAGTTTTGGGGGAGTGGTCAATTTGGCAATGAGCAGTTCTTC. This gives the protein CASSEFWGSGQFGNEQFF.

This chain joins TRBV6-4 and TRBJ2-5, with 12 bases that match TRBD1. The CDR3 runs 17 residues. V lost 5 bases to trimming and J lost 5 bases; unmatched junction nucleotides: 12. CDR1 and CDR2 (germline): MRHNA, SNTAGT. CDR3 protein: CASSISSGTGGKETQYF. Written as DNA, the CDR3 is TGTGCCAGCAGTATATCCTCCGGGACAGGGGGCAAGGAGACCCAGTACTTC.

This clone was counted only a few times. The genes are TRBV5-1 and TRBJ2-7, with 7 bases identical to TRBD1. Germline V gives CDR1 SGHRS, CDR2 YFSETQ. The CDR3 covers 14 residues. J lost 3 bases, V lost 4 bases, and 7 bases had no gene match. The CDR3 here is CASSEGDSRYEQYF. In nucleotides, the CDR3 is TGCGCCAGCAGCGAGGGGGACAGTCGCTACGAGCAGTACTTC.

The rearrangement links TRBV5-1 to TRBJ2-5; no clear D gene. V was shortened by 0 bases and J by 4 bases, with 10 bases between the two germline ends. CDR3 length equals 14 residues. Germline CDR1 SGHRS, CDR2 YFSETQ. This CDR3 reads CASSLDAVVETQYF. CDR3 DNA sequence: TGCGCCAGCAGCTTGGACGCGGTCGTAGAGACCCAGTACTTC. The whole variable domain, filled in from reference TRBV5-1 and TRBJ2-5, reads KAGVTQTPRYLIKTRGQQVTLSCSPISGHRSVSWYQQTPGQGLQFLFEYFSETQRNKGNFPGRFSGRQFSNSRSEMNVSTLELGDSALYLCASSLDAVVETQYFGPGTRLLVL.

This sequence joins TRBV5-8 and TRBJ1-3; D gene unclear. Germline V gene sequence: CDR1 SGHTS, CDR2 YDEGEE. Trimming pared 9 bases from V and 0 bases from J, leaving 16 bases between. This CDR3 region has 15 residues. CDR3 loop: CATSREGNSGNTIYF. The CDR3 DNA follows: TGTGCCACCTCCCGGGAGGGCAACTCTGGAAACACCATATATTTT.

The chain links TRBV11-2 to TRBJ2-3; TRBD2 matches 8 bases. The junction had 3 bases not matched to a gene; V was cut back by 1 base and J by 3 bases. There are 15 residues in the CDR3. CDR1 is SGHAT, CDR2 FQNNGV, per germline. DNA of the CDR3: TGTGCCAGCAGCTTAGGCGGGGGGCTAACAGATACGCAGTATTTT. This sequence encodes CASSLGGGLTDTQYF.

This clone came up a few times. The chain couples TRBV2 to TRBJ1-5, with 7 bases fitting TRBD1. The trim removed 4 bases at V and 0 bases at J, leaving 3 bases unmatched. There are 15 residues in the CDR3. From germline, CDR1 is SNHLY and CDR2 FYNNEI. CDR3 protein: CASSGGTVSNQPQHF. DNA for the CDR3: TGTGCCAGCAGTGGTGGGACAGTTAGCAATCAGCCCCAGCATTTT.

This chain connects TRBV5-6 to TRBJ2-2, with D perhaps matching TRBD2 (6 bases). Germline V gene sequence: CDR1 SGHDT, CDR2 YYEEEE. V was trimmed by 2 bases and J by 5 bases, leaving 16 bases between them. This CDR3 comprises 16 residues. The CDR3 protein is CASSFRSSGGTGELFF. CDR3 nucleotide sequence: TGTGCCAGCAGCTTTAGAAGTAGCGGTGGAACCGGGGAGCTGTTTTTT.

There are a few counts of this clone. The chain joins TRBV19 to TRBJ1-5; 9 bases are shared with TRBD1. Trimming at V came to 3 bases and at J to 4 bases, leaving 1 base not matched to a gene. The CDR3 totals 14 residues. Germline V lookup: CDR1 LNHDA, CDR2 SQIVND (reference sequence). The CDR3 DNA reads as TGTGCCAGTAGTATCGACAGGGGGAATCAGCCCCAGCATTTT. Residues: CASSIDRGNQPQHF.

CDR3 nucleotide sequence: TGTGCCAGCAGCTTAGGAAGACAGGGCTATGGCTACACCTTC. Amino acid sequence: CASSLGRQGYGYTF. V and J are TRBV11-2 and TRBJ1-2; TRBD1 agrees at 7 bases. With 1 base clipped from V and 4 bases from J, the junction kept 3 bases outside the gene matches. Germline CDR1 is SGHAT and CDR2 is FQNNGV. This CDR3 is built from 14 residues.

Here the CDR3 DNA reads TGCGCCAGCAGTGACAAGGGGAAGGGCACAGATACGCAGTATTTT. Protein: CASSDKGKGTDTQYF. The chain couples TRBV10-1 to TRBJ2-3; D might be TRBD1 (5 bases). Germline-derived CDR1 and CDR2 are WNHNN and SYGVQD (reference sequence). The length of the CDR3 is 15 residues. Deletions cut 3 bases from V and 1 base from J, with 11 bases between.

V is TRBV11-2 and J is TRBJ2-1; TRBD1 might be the D (6 bases). Germline assignment: CDR1 SGHAT and CDR2 FQNNGV. This CDR3 spans 16 amino acids. V lost 5 bases and J lost 8, with 22 bases in between. CDR3 sequence (DNA): TGTGCCAGCAGCACTCGAAAATCGTCAGGGGTCGATGAGCAGTTCTTC. The encoded protein is CASSTRKSSGVDEQFF.

In regard to this clone: Sequence at one end of the junction differs from germline and may be a read error. The chain links TRBV11-2 to TRBJ1-1; D is perhaps TRBD1 (5 bases). The germline V gene encodes CDR1 SGHAT and CDR2 FQNNGV. There are 13 residues in the CDR3. This CDR3 reads CASSLDRNTEAFF. In DNA form, the CDR3 reads TGTGCCAGCAGCCTAGACAGGAACACTGAAGCTTTCTTT.

The chain uses TRBV30 and TRBJ2-7; D possibly corresponds to TRBD2 (6 bases). The CDR3 sequence is 14 residues long. Germline V gene data show CDR1 as GTSNPN and CDR2 as SVGIG (reference sequence). Trimming removed 2 bases at V and 8 bases at J, with 19 bases between. CDR3 in DNA: TGTGCCTGGAGTTCCGGGACTTCCTTCTGGAAGCAGTACTTC. It specifies CAWSSGTSFWKQYF. Complete variable domain (other parts from reference TRBV30 and TRBJ2-7): SQTIHQWPATLVQPVGSPLSLECTVEGTSNPNLYWYRQAAGRGLQLLFYSVGIGQISSEVPQNLSASRPQDRQFILSSKKLLLSDSGFYLCAWSSGTSFWKQYFGPGTRLTVT.